Listed below are T cell receptor beta chains from one sample, sequenced in a study of Ad26.COV2.S vaccination and SARS-CoV-2 variants. The method was immunoSEQ multiplex PCR; TCRdb's version includes in-frame clones alone and lacks a portion of them. The sample consists of 300,000 to 400,000 clones, roughly 86% of them appearing once. Material: peripheral blood, obtained in a trial of Ad26.COV2.S vaccine versus placebo. These TCRs come from a person between 18 and 65 years old who received the Ad26.COV2.S COVID-19 vaccine or a placebo. Each CDR3 is given with its conserved first and last residue. A D gene is named only where the DNA matches it firmly. Expanded clones get a size class; other rows say once, few or many, or leave the size out.

>once|NA|TRBV9|TRBJ2-3
TGTGCCAGCAGCGTCGCGGGCCACCCCTGGGCAGATACGCAGTATTTT
CASSVAGHPWADTQYF
>NA|NA|TRBV14|TRBJ2-7
TGTGCCAGCAGCCAAGGTACCGAGCAGTACTTC
CASSQGTEQYF
>NA|TRBD2|TRBV6-6|TRBJ2-3
TGTGCCAGCAGTTCCGCCGGACTAGCGGGGGGTACGCAGTATTTT
CASSSAGLAGGTQYF
>NA|NA|TRBV4-3|TRBJ1-4
TGCGCCAGCAGCCAGGCACAGGGTAATGAAAAACTGTTTTTT
CASSQAQGNEKLFF
>NA|NA|TRBV13|TRBJ2-3
TGTGCCAGCAGCTTCCCCGCTAGTCTAATTAATAGCACAGATACGCAGTATTTT
CASSFPASLINSTDTQYF
>once|TRBD2|TRBV7-2|TRBJ2-1
TGTGCTGGAGGGACTAGGAATGAGCAGTTCTTC
CAGGTRNEQFF
>NA|TRBD1|TRBV27|TRBJ1-6
TGTGCCAGCTCCGGGACAGCAAATAATTCACCCCTCCACTTT
CASSGTANNSPLHF
>NA|NA|TRBV9|TRBJ1-2
TGTGCCAGCAGCGTAACGGGCTATGGCTACACCTTC
CASSVTGYGYTF
>NA|NA|TRBV6-2/TRBV6-3|TRBJ2-3
TGTGCCAGCAGTGACCGAGTGGGGGATACAGATACGCAGTATTTT
CASSDRVGDTDTQYF
>once|NA|TRBV29-1|TRBJ1-3
TGCAGCGTTGAATTGTCGGGGGCTGGGCGAAACACCATATATTTT
CSVELSGAGRNTIYF
>NA|NA|TRBV13|TRBJ2-3
TGTGCCAGCAGCTTAGCTTGGTTTCGGCTCGGGGCCGGGATGATCGGTACGCAGTATTTT
CASSLAWFRLGAGMIGTQYF
>NA|NA|TRBV21-1|TRBJ1-2
TGTGCCAGCACGGTGGCGGTCCCATATGGCTACACCTTC
CASTVAVPYGYTF
>NA|TRBD2|TRBV4-2|TRBJ2-3
TGTGCCAGCAGCCAATCCACTAGCGGGGGGGTCCCGGATACGCAGTATTTT
CASSQSTSGGVPDTQYF
>once|NA|TRBV5-6|TRBJ2-5
TGTGCCAGCAGCTTGCGGTCCGGCAGCGGGACCCAGTACTTC
CASSLRSGSGTQYF
>NA|TRBD2|TRBV5-1|TRBJ2-1
TGCGCCAGCAGCTTGAGCGCTAGCGGTTACTCCTACAATGAGCAGTTCTTC
CASSLSASGYSYNEQFF
>NA|TRBD1|TRBV5-1|TRBJ2-2
TGCGCCAGCAGCCGCGGACAGGGGAGCGCCGGGGAGCTGTTTTTT
CASSRGQGSAGELFF
>NA|TRBD1|TRBV19|TRBJ2-3
TGTGCCAGTAGTAGGGACAGGGGCACAGATACGCAGTATTTT
CASSRDRGTDTQYF
>NA|TRBD1|TRBV11-2|TRBJ2-5
TGTGCCAGCTCGGAAGGACAGGGGGAAGAGACCCAGTACTTC
CASSEGQGEETQYF
>NA|NA|TRBV5-6|TRBJ1-2
TGTGCCAGCAGCTTTCAAGGATCTGTGGGCTATGGCTACACCTTC
CASSFQGSVGYGYTF
>NA|NA|TRBV5-1|TRBJ2-2
TGCGCCAGCAGCGGGGCCCCTGTAGGTGTCGGGGAGCTGTTTTTT
CASSGAPVGVGELFF
>few|NA|TRBV2|TRBJ1-3
TGTGCCAGCAGAGGGACTCCAGGAAACACCATATATTTT
CASRGTPGNTIYF
>once|NA|TRBV25-1|TRBJ1-6
TGTGCCAGCAGTGAGCGAACGTATTCACCCCTCCACTTT
CASSERTYSPLHF
>NA|NA|TRBV6-1|TRBJ1-5
TGTGCCAGCAGTGAAAGTTGGGGTCAGCCCCAGCATTTT
CASSESWGQPQHF
>NA|NA|TRBV5-1|TRBJ2-5
TGCGCCAGCAGCTTGGCCCTGACAGGAGGGGAGACCCAGTACTTC
CASSLALTGGETQYF
>NA|TRBD1|TRBV6-5|TRBJ2-2
TGTGCCAGCAGCCCCGGGACAGTAGGCACCGGGGAGCTGTTTTTT
CASSPGTVGTGELFF
>NA|NA|TRBV12-3/TRBV12-4|TRBJ1-1
TGTGCCAGCAAGAACCATGAACCGGGCGAAGCTTTCTTT
CASKNHEPGEAFF
>NA|NA|TRBV5-1|TRBJ2-3
TGCGCCAGCAGCCTAGGGGACTGGGACTCCCGAGATACGCAGTATTTT
CASSLGDWDSRDTQYF
>NA|NA|TRBV2|TRBJ1-1
TGTGCCAGCAGCGACTCTGGAACTGAAGCTTTCTTT
CASSDSGTEAFF
>NA|TRBD1|TRBV5-1|TRBJ1-2
TGCGCCAGCAGCTTGGGACGGGACAGGGGAGGCTATGGCTACACCTTC
CASSLGRDRGGYGYTF
>NA|NA|TRBV18|TRBJ1-1
TGTGCCAGCTCACCATTGGGGACGGGGACTGAAGCTTTCTTT
CASSPLGTGTEAFF
>NA|NA|TRBV25-1|TRBJ1-5
TGTGCCAGCAGTGACCAGGCGTCCAATCAGCCCCAGCATTTT
CASSDQASNQPQHF
>NA|NA|TRBV6-5|TRBJ1-5
TGTGCCAGCAGGGGGGGCGCCAGCAATCAGCCCCAGCATTTT
CASRGGASNQPQHF
>NA|TRBD2|TRBV7-2|TRBJ2-7
TGTGCCAGCAGCTTAGGGGCCCCGACTAGCGGGGGGCCCATTTTC
CASSLGAPTSGGPIF
>NA|NA|TRBV10-3|TRBJ1-2
TGTGCCATCAGTGAGGGCATGTCCTCCCTTTATGGCTACACCTTC
CAISEGMSSLYGYTF
>once|TRBD2|TRBV9|TRBJ2-5
TGTGCCAGCAGCGTATCGGCTAGCGGGAGTCAAGAGACCCAGTACTTC
CASSVSASGSQETQYF
>few|TRBD2|TRBV2|TRBJ2-4
TGTGCCAGCAGTCAAACCGGGACTAGCGGGGGGGCGGCCAAAAACATTCAGTACTTC
CASSQTGTSGGAAKNIQYF
>NA|NA|TRBV6-6|TRBJ2-7
TGTGCCAGCACCTCCACACCGGGCCGGGCCTCCTACGAGCAGTACTTC
CASTSTPGRASYEQYF
>NA|NA|TRBV4-1|TRBJ1-2
TGCGCCAGCGCCGAGACGGCCCTAACGGGTGGCTACACCTTC
CASAETALTGGYTF
>NA|TRBD1|TRBV19|TRBJ1-4
TGTGCCAGTACCACTTTTACAGGGGCCCATGAAAAACTGTTTTTT
CASTTFTGAHEKLFF
>NA|TRBD2|TRBV2|TRBJ2-1
TGTGCCAGCAGTCCCGGGACTAGCGGAAGCAATGAGCAGTTCTTC
CASSPGTSGSNEQFF
>NA|NA|TRBV4-2|TRBJ2-1
TGTGCCACCTCACCCGCAACTAGTTACAATGAGCAGTTCTTC
CATSPATSYNEQFF
>NA|TRBD1|TRBV6-5|TRBJ1-2
TGTGCCAGCAGACCCCGGGACAGGCTAGTCTATGGCTACACCTTC
CASRPRDRLVYGYTF
>NA|NA|TRBV10-2|TRBJ2-5
TGCGCCAGCAGTGAGTCGTTTAAGACCCAGACCCAGTACTTC
CASSESFKTQTQYF
>NA|TRBD1|TRBV5-1|TRBJ1-6
TGCGCCAGCAGCAAAACTACAGGGGAGGGTAACTATAATTCACCCCTCCACTTT
CASSKTTGEGNYNSPLHF
>NA|NA|TRBV7-6|TRBJ1-5
TGTGCCAGCAGCTTAGATGAACAGGGTAATCAGCCCCAGCATTTT
CASSLDEQGNQPQHF
>few|TRBD1|TRBV7-9|TRBJ2-1
TGTGCCAGCAGCTCCCGTTGGGACAGAAGCTCCTACAATGAGCAGTTCTTC
CASSSRWDRSSYNEQFF
>NA|NA|TRBV5-4|TRBJ2-7
TGTGCCAGCAGCTTGGACCAGGGCTACGAGCAGTACTTC
CASSLDQGYEQYF
>NA|NA|TRBV18|TRBJ2-1
TGTGCCAGCTCACCCAACGGGGGTGCGGACAATGAGCAGTTCTTC
CASSPNGGADNEQFF
>NA|NA|TRBV7-3|TRBJ1-1
TGTGCCAGCAGCGATGGACAGCATCACGAAGCTTTCTTT
CASSDGQHHEAFF
>NA|NA|TRBV5-1|TRBJ2-1
TGCGCCAGCAGCCTAGAACCATGGACAGCCTCGGGCAATGAGCAGTTCTTC
CASSLEPWTASGNEQFF
>NA|NA|TRBV7-2|TRBJ2-7
TGTGCCAGCAGCCTAAGGGGTTCCGACTACCCGAGCTCCTACGAGCAGTACTTC
CASSLRGSDYPSSYEQYF
>once|NA|TRBV5-1|TRBJ2-3
TGCGCCAGCAGCTTGGGGTTTCGCGATACGCAGTATTTT
CASSLGFRDTQYF
>NA|NA|TRBV6-6|TRBJ1-1
TGTGCCAGCAGTCACCCTCCGAACACTGAAGCTTTCTTT
CASSHPPNTEAFF
>NA|NA|TRBV5-5|TRBJ1-2
TGTGCCAGCAGCTTGGACAGGGCCTATGGCTACACCTTC
CASSLDRAYGYTF
>few|NA|TRBV18|TRBJ2-2
TGTGCCAGCTCACCGTCGGGACGAGCTAACACCGGGGAGCTGTTTTTT
CASSPSGRANTGELFF
>NA|NA|TRBV13|TRBJ2-7
TGTGCCAGCAGCTCCTCAGGGTGGGGACGGGGCCGAGGTGAGCAGTACTTC
CASSSSGWGRGRGEQYF
>once|TRBD2|TRBV2|TRBJ2-1
TGTGCCAGCAGGAGGACTAGCGGGGGGCGCAATGAGCAGTTCTTC
CASRRTSGGRNEQFF
>NA|NA|TRBV18|TRBJ2-5
TGTGCCAGCTCGCTAATACAGGGCACGACGTTGGAGACCCAGTACTTC
CASSLIQGTTLETQYF
>NA|NA|TRBV14|TRBJ2-1
TGTGCCAGCAGCTATGGGGTTTTACTTTCCTACAATGAGCAGTTCTTC
CASSYGVLLSYNEQFF
>once|TRBD2|TRBV7-6|TRBJ2-5
TGTGCCAGCAGTCCTATAGCGGGCCTGCAAGAGACCCAGTACTTC
CASSPIAGLQETQYF